Below, 21 T cell receptor beta chains from the same sample are listed, as sequenced in a study of blood T cell repertoires in COVID-19. The table came from immunoSEQ multiplex PCR; TCRdb's copy has only in-frame clones and leaves some out. The sample yields 170,000 or so clones, approximately 88% seen once. The source material was PBMCs or T cells enriched from blood (not recorded which). Source of these receptors: a woman aged 18-29 years who had recovered from COVID-19.

Only one count was recorded for this clone. The chain carries TRBV7-9 and TRBJ1-3; 7 bases fit TRBD1. The V segment lost 5 bases and the J segment 1 base; nucleotides outside the gene matches: 11. The CDR3 length is 17 residues. Germline V gene data show CDR1 as SEHNR and CDR2 as FQNEAQ (reference sequence). The CDR3 protein is CASSRIQGQRSGNTIYF. DNA for the CDR3: TGTGCCAGCAGCCGAATCCAGGGACAGCGATCTGGAAACACCATATATTTT.

The chain combines TRBV5-1 with TRBJ1-5; D gene unclear. With 1 base removed from V and 6 bases from J, the gap between germline ends came to 8 bases. The CDR3 is 13 amino acids. Germline CDR1 is SGHRS and CDR2 is YFSETQ. Here the CDR3 DNA reads TGCGCCAGCAGCTTGTCGCCGGGTCAGCCCCAGCATTTT. The encoded protein is CASSLSPGQPQHF. The variable domain in full, completed from reference TRBV5-1 and TRBJ1-5, reads KAGVTQTPRYLIKTRGQQVTLSCSPISGHRSVSWYQQTPGQGLQFLFEYFSETQRNKGNFPGRFSGRQFSNSRSEMNVSTLELGDSALYLCASSLSPGQPQHFGDGTRLSIL.

The chain uses TRBV11-2 and TRBJ2-3; a weak D match, TRBD2 (5 bases). The CDR3 runs to 14 residues. V lost 5 bases and J 7 bases, leaving 16 bases between the germline ends. Germline V gene data show CDR1 as SGHAT and CDR2 as FQNNGV. The CDR3 region is CASSADSTTNTQYF. CDR3 sequence (DNA): TGTGCCAGCAGCGCGGACTCTACTACCAATACGCAGTATTTT.

The genes are TRBV5-8 and TRBJ2-7; a possible D gene is TRBD1 (6 bases). Germline V gene data show CDR1 as SGHTS and CDR2 as YDEGEE. The V end lost 9 bases, the J end lost 2 bases, and 36 bases lay between the germline ends. The CDR3 totals 20 residues. The CDR3 nucleotides are TGTGCCAACGATAATCCTACTGATAGTACAGGGTCAGGGGCGACCTACGAGCAGTACTTC. Its protein product is CANDNPTDSTGSGATYEQYF.

The chain links TRBV27 to TRBJ1-2; D remains ambiguous. This CDR3 spans 14 amino acids. V shed 1 base and J shed 2 bases, with 8 bases lying between them. Germline V gives CDR1 MNHEY, CDR2 SMNVEV (reference sequence). The DNA of the CDR3 is TGTGCCAGCAGTTTATTAGCCGGAAACTATGGCTACACCTTC. Translation: CASSLLAGNYGYTF.

CDR3 DNA: TGTGCCAGCAGCCAACCTCGCAGGTGGGACAACGAGCAGTACTTC. This sequence encodes CASSQPRRWDNEQYF. The chain joins TRBV3-1 (or the pseudogene TRBV3-2) to TRBJ2-7, with a weak D call TRBD1 (6 bases). CDR3 length equals 15 residues. Germline-derived CDR1 and CDR2 are LGHDT and YNNKEL (reference sequence). Trimming pared 2 bases from V and 5 bases from J, leaving 16 bases between.

The rearrangement uses TRBV28 and TRBJ2-3, with D maybe TRBD2 (5 bases). The CDR3 runs to 14 residues. V shed 2 bases and J shed 4 bases, with 10 bases lying between them. From germline, CDR1 is MDHEN and CDR2 SYDVKM. The CDR3 spells CASSLGRRADTQYF. The CDR3 region has the DNA TGTGCCAGCAGTTTAGGGAGAAGGGCAGATACGCAGTATTTT.

The V gene is TRBV10-2, the J gene TRBJ2-1; D unresolved. This CDR3 region has 10 residues. V dropped 7 bases and J dropped 6 bases, with 4 bases sitting between them. Germline CDR1 WSHSY, CDR2 SAAADI. CDR3: CASNGNEQFF. DNA for the CDR3: TGCGCCAGCAACGGCAATGAGCAGTTCTTC.

This chain uses TRBV18 with TRBJ2-7; D is undetermined. The CDR3 spans 13 residues. V was trimmed by 0 bases and J by 5 bases, leaving 8 bases between them. The germline CDR1 and CDR2 sequences are KGHSH and LQKENI. This chain's CDR3 is CASSPPPMNEQYF. The CDR3 nucleotides read TGTGCCAGCTCACCACCGCCTATGAACGAGCAGTACTTC.

The chain joins TRBV13 to TRBJ2-3; 11 bases are shared with TRBD2. The germline V gene has CDR1 PRHDT and CDR2 FYEKMQ (reference sequence). The CDR3 runs 18 residues. V lost 1 base to trimming and J lost 0 bases; unmatched junction nucleotides: 6. The CDR3 protein is CASSLEASGGSSTDTQYF. The DNA for the CDR3 is TGTGCCAGCAGCTTAGAAGCTAGCGGGGGGTCTAGCACAGATACGCAGTATTTT. Full variable domain (remainder filled in from reference TRBV13 and TRBJ2-3): AAGVIQSPRHLIKEKRETATLKCYPIPRHDTVYWYQQGPGQDPQFLISFYEKMQSDKGSIPDRFSAQQFSDYHSELNMSSLELGDSALYFCASSLEASGGSSTDTQYFGPGTRLTVL.

The rearrangement joins TRBV5-4 to TRBJ2-1; 7 bases are shared with TRBD1. Germline V gives CDR1 SGHNT, CDR2 YYREEE (reference sequence). This CDR3 is 14 amino acids long. V shed 3 bases, J shed 7 bases, and the junction held 7 bases outside the gene matches. DNA for the CDR3: TGTGCCAGCAGCTCGGACAGGTCAATAAATGAGCAGTTCTTC. Its protein is CASSSDRSINEQFF.

This sequence joins TRBV4-1 and TRBJ1-5; 7 positions match TRBD1. V trimming: 6 bases; J trimming: 6 bases; junction bases outside the gene matches: 8. The CDR3 is 14 amino acids. Germline V CDR1 and CDR2: MGHRA, YSYEKL. CDR3 DNA: TGCGCCAGCAGTTACAACAGGGGAGCTCAGCCCCAGCATTTT. This gives the protein CASSYNRGAQPQHF.

This chain joins TRBV5-1 and TRBJ2-3; TRBD1 aligns across 9 bases. The germline V gene encodes CDR1 SGHRS and CDR2 YFSETQ. The CDR3 spans 17 residues. After removal of 4 bases from V and 3 bases from J, the junction contained 12 bases not matched to a gene. For the CDR3, the DNA is TGCGCCAGCAGCAGACTCGGGGCGACAGGGGGGACAGATACGCAGTATTTT. This sequence encodes CASSRLGATGGTDTQYF.

The J gene is TRBJ1-4, the V gene TRBV11-1; TRBD1 agrees at 9 bases. Trimming took 4 bases from V and 10 from J; bases not matched to a gene: 7. The length of the CDR3 is 14 residues. The V gene's germline CDR1 is SGHAT and CDR2 FQDESV (reference sequence). Here the CDR3 reads CASSSGTGSAKLFF. Written as DNA, the CDR3 is TGTGCCAGCAGCTCCGGGACAGGGTCGGCAAAACTGTTTTTT.

This sequence joins TRBV5-1 and TRBJ2-5, with D perhaps TRBD2 (5 bases). V was shortened by 0 bases and J by 5 bases, with 14 bases between the two germline ends. The CDR3 contains 15 residues. CDR1 SGHRS and CDR2 YFSETQ come from the germline V gene. DNA for the CDR3: TGCGCCAGCAGCTTGGTCGGGGAAGTCGACGAGACCCAGTACTTC. The encoded protein is CASSLVGEVDETQYF.

This chain uses TRBV28 with TRBJ2-1; 13 nucleotides match TRBD2. CDR1 is MDHEN, CDR2 SYDVKM, per germline. V trimming: 6 bases; J trimming: 12 bases; junction bases outside the gene matches: 11. The CDR3 is made up of 15 amino acids. CDR3 amino acids: CASRTTSGGLGGQFF. CDR3 nucleotides: TGTGCCAGCAGGACGACTAGCGGGGGGCTCGGAGGGCAGTTCTTC.

The chain joins TRBV28 to TRBJ1-2; tentative D call: TRBD1 (5 bases). Germline V CDR1 and CDR2: MDHEN, SYDVKM. V lost 3 bases to trimming and J lost 6 bases, with 14 bases between them. The CDR3 loop spans 14 amino acids. This chain's CDR3 is CASSLQGYENGYTF. The CDR3 DNA is TGTGCCAGCAGTTTGCAGGGTTATGAGAATGGCTACACCTTC.

The chain has TRBV10-1 and TRBJ2-2; possible D gene TRBD2, 8 bases. The germline V gene has CDR1 WNHNN and CDR2 SYGVQD (reference sequence). This CDR3 spans 14 amino acids. V dropped 8 bases and J dropped 3 bases, with 13 bases sitting between them. The CDR3 sequence is CASREGADTGELFF. The DNA of the CDR3 is TGCGCCAGCCGGGAGGGGGCGGACACCGGGGAGCTGTTTTTT.

As to this clone: The sample holds other DNA sequences that translate to the same CDR3. V and J are TRBV7-2 and TRBJ2-7; 14 nucleotides agree with TRBD2. CDR1 and CDR2 from the germline V gene are SGHTA and FQGNSA. With 5 bases clipped from V and 3 bases from J, the junction kept 3 bases outside the gene matches. The CDR3 spans 15 residues. The DNA for the CDR3 is TGTGCCAGCAGCCCGGGACTAGCGGGAGTCTACGAGCAGTACTTC. Its protein is CASSPGLAGVYEQYF.

The chain has TRBV20-1 and TRBJ1-2; D is perhaps TRBD1 (6 bases). Trimming pared 6 bases from V and 6 bases from J, leaving 11 bases between. The CDR3 extends over 11 amino acids. The germline gives CDR1 DFQATT, CDR2 SNEGSKA (reference sequence). The DNA of the CDR3 is TGCAGTGCACACAGGGTAGATGGCTACACCTTC. Its protein is CSAHRVDGYTF.

In DNA form, the CDR3 reads TGTGCCAGTAGTATGGCTAGCGGGAGGGTCCACGAGCAGTACTTC. It yields the protein CASSMASGRVHEQYF. This chain uses TRBV19 with TRBJ2-7; TRBD2 matches 12 bases. J gave up 5 bases and V 3 bases, and 5 bases lay outside the gene matches. This CDR3 comprises 15 residues. The germline V gene has CDR1 LNHDA and CDR2 SQIVND (reference sequence).